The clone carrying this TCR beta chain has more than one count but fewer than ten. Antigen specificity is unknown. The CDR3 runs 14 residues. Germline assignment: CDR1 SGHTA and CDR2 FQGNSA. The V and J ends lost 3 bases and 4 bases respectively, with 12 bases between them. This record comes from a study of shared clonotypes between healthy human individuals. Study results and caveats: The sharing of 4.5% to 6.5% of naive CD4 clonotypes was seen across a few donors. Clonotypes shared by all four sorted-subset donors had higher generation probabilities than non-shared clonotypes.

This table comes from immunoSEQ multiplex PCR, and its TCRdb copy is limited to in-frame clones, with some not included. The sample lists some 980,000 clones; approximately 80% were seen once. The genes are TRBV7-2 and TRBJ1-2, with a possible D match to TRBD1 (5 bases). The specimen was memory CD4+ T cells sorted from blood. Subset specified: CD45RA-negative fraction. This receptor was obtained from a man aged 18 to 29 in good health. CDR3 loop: CASSFRDRTYGYTF. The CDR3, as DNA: TGTGCCAGCAGCTTCCGTGACAGAACCTATGGCTACACCTTC.